A selection of T cell receptor beta chains follows, all from one sample in a study of molecular identifiers for immune sequencing clone quantification. TCRdb reprocessed the PCR reads with MiXCR, giving one entry per CDR3 protein. The sample carries under 600,000 distinct CDR3 sequences, about 25% recorded once. The sequenced sample was naive CD8+ T cells from blood, with Jurkat cell RNA spiked in. These receptors were obtained from a human donor in good health. Some libraries in this study had Jurkat cell RNA spiked in. The CDR3 runs from the conserved cysteine through the conserved F or W. The order of the fields is V gene, CDR3 protein.

V gene: TRBV4-1
CDR3 protein: CASSKDSEASF

V gene: TRBV20-1
CDR3 protein: CSARQTGSSYNEQFF

V gene: TRBV4-3
CDR3 protein: CASSQDPRTSGNGEQFF

V gene: TRBV29-1
CDR3 protein: CSVTGIGYEQYF

V gene: TRBV7-9
CDR3 protein: CASSRDGQSTGELFF

V gene: TRBV13
CDR3 protein: CASSSDGELGTQYF

V gene: TRBV28
CDR3 protein: CASRTTGGSYEQYF

V gene: TRBV9
CDR3 protein: CANSAHWEGQPQHF

V gene: TRBV4-1
CDR3 protein: CASSINRGYEQYF

V gene: TRBV24-1
CDR3 protein: CATSDSRGNTGELFF

V gene: TRBV20-1
CDR3 protein: CSASDAANYGYTF

V gene: TRBV2
CDR3 protein: CASSGTSNYGYTF

V gene: TRBV20-1
CDR3 protein: CSARDLTSTYEQYF

V gene: TRBV19
CDR3 protein: CASSILGNGYTF

V gene: TRBV7-9
CDR3 protein: CASSLALAVGYEQYF

V gene: TRBV4-3
CDR3 protein: CASSQQQITNYGYTF

V gene: TRBV4-1
CDR3 protein: CASSQTGTPYGYTF